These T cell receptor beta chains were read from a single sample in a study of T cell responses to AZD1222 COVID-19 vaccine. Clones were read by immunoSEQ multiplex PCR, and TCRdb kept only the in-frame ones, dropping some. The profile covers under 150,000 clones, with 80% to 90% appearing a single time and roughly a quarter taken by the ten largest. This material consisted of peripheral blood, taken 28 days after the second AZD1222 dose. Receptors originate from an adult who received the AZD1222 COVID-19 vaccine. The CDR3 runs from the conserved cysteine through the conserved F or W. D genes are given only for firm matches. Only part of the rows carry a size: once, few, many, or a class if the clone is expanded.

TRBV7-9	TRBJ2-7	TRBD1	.	TGTGCCAGTTCGCGATTCCGGGACAGCGACGAGCAGTACTTC	CASSRFRDSDEQYF
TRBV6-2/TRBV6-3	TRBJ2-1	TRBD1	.	TGTGCCAGCAGCCCCCGGACAGGGGACCTCTCCTACAATGAGCAGTTCTTC	CASSPRTGDLSYNEQFF
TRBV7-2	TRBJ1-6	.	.	TGTGCCAGCAGCTTAGAAGGGGCCCGTGGTTCACCCCTCCACTTT	CASSLEGARGSPLHF
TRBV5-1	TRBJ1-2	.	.	TGCGCCAGCAGCGGGGGGGACGGAGCTAACTATGGCTACACCTTC	CASSGGDGANYGYTF
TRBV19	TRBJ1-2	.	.	TGTGCCAGTAGTATGGGAGACTATGGCTACACCTTC	CASSMGDYGYTF
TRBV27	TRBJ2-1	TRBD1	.	TGTGCCAGCAGTTTTGGGACAGTAGCCAATGAGCAGTTCTTC	CASSFGTVANEQFF
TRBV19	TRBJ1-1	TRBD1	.	TGTGCCAGTAGTATTTTTGGGACAGGAGAGAGAGCTTTCTTT	CASSIFGTGERAFF
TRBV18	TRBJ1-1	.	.	TGTGCCAGCTCACCATCCCTCTCACTTAACACTGAAGCTTTCTTT	CASSPSLSLNTEAFF
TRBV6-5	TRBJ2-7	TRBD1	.	TGTGCCAGCAGGAGGGCAGGACAGGGGGTCTACGAGCAGTACTTC	CASRRAGQGVYEQYF
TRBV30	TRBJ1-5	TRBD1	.	TGTGCCTGGACCGAGCTACAGGGGGAAGGATATCAGCCCCAGCATTTT	CAWTELQGEGYQPQHF
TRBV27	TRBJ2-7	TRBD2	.	TGTGCCAGCAGTCTATCCGGAGGAGGGGACTACGGCTCCTACGAGCAGTACTTC	CASSLSGGGDYGSYEQYF
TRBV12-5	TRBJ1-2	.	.	TGTGCTAGTGGTTTGGAAACTGGGTCAGGGATCTACACCTTC	CASGLETGSGIYTF
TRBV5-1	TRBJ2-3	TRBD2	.	TGCGCCAGCAGCTCCCTAGCGGGGGGCGCAGATACGCAGTATTTT	CASSSLAGGADTQYF
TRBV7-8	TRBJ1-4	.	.	TGTGCCAGCAGCCATAACCTGTGGGGGTCTGACGAAAAACTGTTTTTT	CASSHNLWGSDEKLFF
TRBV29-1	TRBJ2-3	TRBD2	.	TGCAGCGTTGCCTCTGGACTAGCGGGGGGAGATACGCAGTATTTT	CSVASGLAGGDTQYF
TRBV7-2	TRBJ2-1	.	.	TGTGCCAGCACCCCAGGGAGGGGGGGTTCCTACAATGAGCAGTTCTTC	CASTPGRGGSYNEQFF
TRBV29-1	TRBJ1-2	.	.	TGCAGCGTTAGGAGGGGCGCCTATGGCTACACCTTC	CSVRRGAYGYTF
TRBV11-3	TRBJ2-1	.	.	TGTGCCAGCAGCTTCTATCCCGGACGCGAGGACAATGAGCAGTTCTTC	CASSFYPGREDNEQFF
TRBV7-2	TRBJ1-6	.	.	TGTGCCAGCAGCTTAGGCAGGGCAGATTCACCCCTCCACTTT	CASSLGRADSPLHF
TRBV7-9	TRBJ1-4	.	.	TGTGCCAGCAGCCCATTGCTGACAGGTCCTAATGAAAAACTGTTTTTT	CASSPLLTGPNEKLFF
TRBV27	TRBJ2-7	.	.	TGTGCCAGCAGTAAGTTCCGGGGGGCCCCCTACGAGCAGTACTTC	CASSKFRGAPYEQYF
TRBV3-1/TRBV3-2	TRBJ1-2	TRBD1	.	TGTGCCAGCAGCTCTCGGGGACAGGGGAACTATGGCTACACCTTC	CASSSRGQGNYGYTF
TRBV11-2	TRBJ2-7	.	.	TGTGCCAGCAGCTTAGAAGTCTACGAGCAGTACTTC	CASSLEVYEQYF
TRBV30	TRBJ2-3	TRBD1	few	TGTGCCCTCCGACAGGGGTGGACGCAGTATTTT	CALRQGWTQYF
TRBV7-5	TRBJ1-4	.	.	TGTGCCAGAAGCTCCTTGGGGCTTGATAATGAAAAACTGTTTTTT	CARSSLGLDNEKLFF
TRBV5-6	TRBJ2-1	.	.	TGTGCCAGCAGCTTAGAGGGGGGTAGCCACAATGAGCAGTTCTTC	CASSLEGGSHNEQFF
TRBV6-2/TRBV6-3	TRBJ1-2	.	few	TGTGCCAGCAGCTACTCCCCTCGGCTGACAGCCACCTTC	CASSYSPRLTATF
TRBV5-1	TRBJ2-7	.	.	TGCGCCAGCAGCTTCCAGACAGGAGGAAACGAGCAGTACTTC	CASSFQTGGNEQYF
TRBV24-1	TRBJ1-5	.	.	TGTGCCACCAGTGGACGTGGCTATCAGCCCCAGCATTTT	CATSGRGYQPQHF
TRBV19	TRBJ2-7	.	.	TGTGCCAGTAGTAGGGGGCCCCGCGAGCAGTACTTC	CASSRGPREQYF
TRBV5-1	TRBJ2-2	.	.	TGCGCCAGCAGCTTTTACTCTGCGAACACCGGGGAGCTGTTTTTT	CASSFYSANTGELFF
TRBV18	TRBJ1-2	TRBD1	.	TGTGCCAGCTCACCCGAGACAGGGGGCTATGGCTACACCTTC	CASSPETGGYGYTF
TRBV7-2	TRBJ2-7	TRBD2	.	TGTGCCAGCAGCTCTGTACTAGCGGGTCTCTACGAGCAGTACTTC	CASSSVLAGLYEQYF
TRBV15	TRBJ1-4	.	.	TGTGCCACCAGCAGAGATCGGTTTACCGTTACAACTAATGAAAAACTGTTTTTT	CATSRDRFTVTTNEKLFF
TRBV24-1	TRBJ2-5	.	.	TGTGCCACCAGTGATTTGCAGGATACTACGGTGACCCAGTACTTC	CATSDLQDTTVTQYF
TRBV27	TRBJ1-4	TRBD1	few	TGTGCCAGCAGTCCCCTCGGACAGGGTAGGGCAACTAATGAAAAACTGTTTTTT	CASSPLGQGRATNEKLFF
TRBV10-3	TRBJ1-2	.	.	TGTGCCATCACCGAGGGGGGTTACTATGGCTACACCTTC	CAITEGGYYGYTF
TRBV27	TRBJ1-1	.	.	TGTGCCAGCAGTTTTCGTCTCGGGGGCACTGAAGCTTTCTTT	CASSFRLGGTEAFF
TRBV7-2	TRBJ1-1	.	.	TGTGCCAGCAGTCGAGGCCAGCACGAAGCTTTCTTT	CASSRGQHEAFF
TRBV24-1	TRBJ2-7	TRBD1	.	TGTGCCACCAGTGATTCACAGGGGGCCTACGAGCAGTACTTC	CATSDSQGAYEQYF
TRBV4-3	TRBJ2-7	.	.	TGCGCCAGCAGCCAAGGGACAGCTACCTACGAGCAGTACTTC	CASSQGTATYEQYF
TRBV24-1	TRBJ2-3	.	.	TGTGCCACCAGTGACCGAACTAGCACAGATACGCAGTATTTT	CATSDRTSTDTQYF
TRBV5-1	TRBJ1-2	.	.	TGCGCCAGCAGCTTGACAGCTAACTATGGCTACACCTTC	CASSLTANYGYTF
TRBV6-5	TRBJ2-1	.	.	TGTGCCAGCACCCGAAGCGGGTCCTCCTACAATGAGCAGTTCTTC	CASTRSGSSYNEQFF
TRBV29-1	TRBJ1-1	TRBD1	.	TGCAGCGTTCGGACCCACAGGGGGCGCAACACTGAAGCTTTCTTT	CSVRTHRGRNTEAFF
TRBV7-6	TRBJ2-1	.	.	TGTGCCAGCAGCCTCGACCTTAGCTCCTACAATGAGCAGTTCTTC	CASSLDLSSYNEQFF
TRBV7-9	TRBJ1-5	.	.	TGTGCCAGCAGCTTAGACGGCCCCAATCAGCCCCAGCATTTT	CASSLDGPNQPQHF
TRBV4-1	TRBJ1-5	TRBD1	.	TGCGCCAGCAGCCAATGGACAGGGAACAATCAGCCCCAGCATTTT	CASSQWTGNNQPQHF
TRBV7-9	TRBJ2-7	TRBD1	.	TGTGCCAGCAGCCGAGGAGGGACAGGACTCTCCTACGAGCAGTACTTC	CASSRGGTGLSYEQYF
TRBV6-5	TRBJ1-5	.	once	TGTGCCAGCAAACCCGACAGCAAAAATCAGCCCCAGCATTTT	CASKPDSKNQPQHF
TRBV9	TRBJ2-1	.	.	TGTGCCAGCAGCGTCCAGGGGTTGCCGGCGGGTGAGCAGTTCTTC	CASSVQGLPAGEQFF